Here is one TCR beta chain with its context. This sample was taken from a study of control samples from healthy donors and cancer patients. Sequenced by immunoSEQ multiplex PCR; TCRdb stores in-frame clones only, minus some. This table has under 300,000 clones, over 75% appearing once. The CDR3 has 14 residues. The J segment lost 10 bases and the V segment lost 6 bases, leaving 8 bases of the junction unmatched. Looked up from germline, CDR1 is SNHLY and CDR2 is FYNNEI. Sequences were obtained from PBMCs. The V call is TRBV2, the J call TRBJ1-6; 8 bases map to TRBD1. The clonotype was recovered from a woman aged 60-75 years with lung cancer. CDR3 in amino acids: CASRPPTGVSPLHF. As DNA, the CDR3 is TGTGCCAGCAGACCTCCGACAGGGGTATCACCCCTCCACTTT.